The 24 T cell receptor beta chains below all came from one sample that was sequenced in a study of beta chain features in type 1 diabetes. The sequenced template was cDNA made from the entire isolated RNA. The protocol was immunoSEQ multiplex PCR, while the TCRdb copy is restricted to in-frame clones and leaves out a portion. Counted here are 250,000 to 350,000 clones, about 11% occurring once; the ten biggest clones make up 0.015% to 0.02%. The sample was naive CD4+ T cells from blood. Receptors originate from a woman aged 25 to 39 in good health.

CDR3 DNA sequence: TGTGCCAGCTCACCGCGACAGGGTAACACTGAAGCTTTCTTT. It specifies CASSPRQGNTEAFF. The rearrangement joins TRBV18 to TRBJ1-1; 7 nucleotides align to TRBD1. The CDR3 totals 14 residues. Trimming took 3 bases from V and 2 from J; bases not matched to a gene: 3. Germline V lookup: CDR1 KGHSH, CDR2 LQKENI. Complete variable domain (other parts from reference TRBV18 and TRBJ1-1): NAGVMQNPRHLVRRRGQEARLRCSPMKGHSHVYWYRQLPEEGLKFMVYLQKENIIDESGMPKERFSAEFPKEGPSILRIQQVVRGDSAAYFCASSPRQGNTEAFFGQGTRLTVV.

This clone was recorded a few times. The chain couples TRBV19 to TRBJ1-2, with 9 positions matching TRBD1. The trim removed 9 bases at V and 7 bases at J, leaving 6 bases unmatched. This CDR3 is 12 amino acids long. Germline V gene lookup returns CDR1 LNHDA and CDR2 SQIVND (reference sequence). In DNA form, the CDR3 reads TGTGCCAGCCAGACAGGGGGTTCTGGCTACACCTTC. Protein: CASQTGGSGYTF.

This clone was counted between two and nine times. This chain joins TRBV18 and TRBJ2-7; weak D call: TRBD1 (5 bases). Germline CDR1 reads KGHSH; CDR2 reads LQKENI. The germline V and J ends were trimmed by 5 bases and 4 bases, with 12 bases remaining between them. The CDR3 totals 13 residues. CDR3 in DNA: TGTGCCAGCTCAGGAGACAGTGGTTACGAGCAGTACTTC. It specifies CASSGDSGYEQYF.

This clone has a handful of counts. CDR3 residues: CASSQRTGAFSGANVLTF. The CDR3 DNA reads as TGCGCCAGCAGCCAACGGACAGGGGCGTTCTCTGGGGCCAACGTCCTGACTTTC. V is TRBV4-3 and J is TRBJ2-6, with TRBD1 matching 9 bases. CDR3 size: 18 residues. Germline trimming cut 2 bases from V and 0 bases from J; bases unmatched to any gene: 5. Germline assignment: CDR1 LGHNA and CDR2 YSLEER.

The genes are TRBV6-5 and TRBJ2-7; 8 bases are shared with TRBD1. The CDR3 loop spans 16 amino acids. V shed 2 bases, J shed 2 bases, and the junction held 8 bases outside the gene matches. Germline V lookup: CDR1 MNHEY, CDR2 SVGAGI. CDR3 protein: CASSYAGGADAYEQYF. In DNA, the CDR3 is TGTGCCAGCAGTTACGCAGGGGGCGCCGACGCCTACGAGCAGTACTTC.

J is TRBJ2-3 and V is TRBV7-3; D might be TRBD2 (5 bases). Germline loops: CDR1 SGHTA, CDR2 FQGTGA. Trimming pared 5 bases from V and 4 bases from J, leaving 13 bases between. This CDR3 is built from 14 residues. The CDR3 region is CASSPGRGSDTQYF. As DNA, the CDR3 is TGTGCCAGCAGCCCCGGACGGGGATCAGATACGCAGTATTTT.

The rearrangement joins TRBV7-2 to TRBJ1-2, with TRBD1 as a possible D gene (5 bases). There are 13 residues in the CDR3. CDR1 is SGHTA and CDR2 is FQGNSA in the germline V gene. V was shortened by 5 bases and J by 1 base, with 8 bases between the two germline ends. CDR3 loop: CASSPDSNYGYTF. CDR3 coding DNA: TGTGCCAGCAGCCCCGACAGTAACTATGGCTACACCTTC. Full variable domain (outside the CDR3, taken from reference TRBV7-2 and TRBJ1-2): GAGVSQSPSNKVTEKGKDVELRCDPISGHTALYWYRQSLGQGLEFLIYFQGNSAPDKSGLPSDRFSAERTGGSVSTLTIQRTQQEDSAVYLCASSPDSNYGYTFGSGTRLTVV.

CDR3 in DNA: TGTGCCTGGAGAAAACAGGGGGCCTACGAGCAGTACTTC. It is translated as CAWRKQGAYEQYF. The chain recombines TRBV30 with TRBJ2-7, with 8 bases fitting TRBD1. The germline V gene has CDR1 GTSNPN and CDR2 SVGIG (reference sequence). V gave up 3 bases and J gave up 2 bases; unmatched junction bases: 3. The CDR3 is 13 residues long.

This rearrangement joins TRBV28 to TRBJ2-1, with D perhaps matching TRBD2 (5 bases). Germline-derived CDR1 and CDR2 are MDHEN and SYDVKM. Deletions cut 3 bases from V and 0 bases from J, with 9 bases between. The CDR3 length is 15 residues. The chain's CDR3 is CASSLPTSSYNEQFF. DNA of the CDR3: TGTGCCAGCAGTTTGCCAACTAGCTCCTACAATGAGCAGTTCTTC.

The rearrangement uses TRBV27 and TRBJ2-3, with D unclear. V was shortened by 3 bases and J by 4 bases, with 14 bases between the two germline ends. From germline, CDR1 is MNHEY and CDR2 SMNVEV (reference sequence). This CDR3 comprises 15 residues. CDR3 region: CASSLLPRGADTQYF. The CDR3 nucleotides read TGTGCCAGCAGTTTGTTACCGCGAGGCGCAGATACGCAGTATTTT.

The chain links TRBV29-1 to TRBJ2-7; TRBD2 matches 9 bases. V lost 6 bases, J lost 2 bases, and 5 bases stayed unmatched. Germline CDR1 and CDR2: SQVTM and ANQGSEA. The length of the CDR3 is 13 residues. The CDR3 nucleotides read TGCAGCGTCTTAGCGGGAGCACCCTACGAGCAGTACTTC. Encoded protein: CSVLAGAPYEQYF.

J is TRBJ2-7 and V is TRBV7-9; a possible D gene is TRBD1 (6 bases). Germline V gene lookup returns CDR1 SEHNR and CDR2 FQNEAQ (reference sequence). This CDR3 has 14 amino acids. Trimming left V 5 bases short and J 3 bases short, with 14 bases between. The CDR3 sequence is CASSPPRDNYEQYF. The CDR3 bases are TGTGCCAGCAGCCCCCCCCGGGACAACTACGAGCAGTACTTC.

V gene TRBV9 combines with J gene TRBJ2-1; 9 positions match TRBD2. The CDR3 extends over 16 amino acids. CDR1 and CDR2 (germline): SGDLS, YYNGEE. V gave up 0 bases and J gave up 6 bases; unmatched junction bases: 7. CDR3 amino acids: CASSVAAGGSSNEQFF. CDR3 in DNA: TGTGCCAGCAGCGTAGCAGCGGGAGGTTCCAGCAATGAGCAGTTCTTC.

This chain joins TRBV5-1 and TRBJ2-3; TRBD1 matches 9 bases. Germline CDR1 and CDR2: SGHRS and YFSETQ. The CDR3 is 16 residues long. J was trimmed by 3 bases and V by 3 bases; bases with no gene match: 8. CDR3 DNA: TGCGCCAGCAGCTCAACCGGGACAGGGAGGACAGATACGCAGTATTTT. As protein: CASSSTGTGRTDTQYF.

This chain joins TRBV27 and TRBJ1-2; TRBD1 is a possible D gene (5 bases). This CDR3 region has 16 residues. Looked up from germline, CDR1 is MNHEY and CDR2 is SMNVEV (reference sequence). Trimming pared 3 bases from V and 2 bases from J, leaving 16 bases between. The CDR3, as DNA: TGTGCCAGCAGTTTGGGTATGGGCGACAGAAACTATGGCTACACCTTC. Translating gives CASSLGMGDRNYGYTF.

In this sample, this clone turned up a few times. This chain joins TRBV13 and TRBJ2-7, with 10 bases lining up with TRBD2. V lost 5 bases to trimming and J lost 3 bases; unmatched junction nucleotides: 7. From germline, CDR1 is PRHDT and CDR2 FYEKMQ (reference sequence). The CDR3 contains 15 residues. CDR3 bases: TGTGCCAGCAGCACGGGACTAGCGCCAAACTACGAGCAGTACTTC. Amino acid sequence: CASSTGLAPNYEQYF.

The chain is built from TRBV7-2 and TRBJ2-7; 10 bases map to TRBD2. CDR3 length: 14 amino acids. Germline V gives CDR1 SGHTA, CDR2 FQGNSA. Trimming took 9 bases from V and 0 from J; bases not matched to a gene: 5. CDR3 in DNA: TGTGCCAGTGTAGCGGGAGGAAGCTCCTACGAGCAGTACTTC. Its translation: CASVAGGSSYEQYF.

In this sample, this clone turned up a few times. The gene calls are TRBV11-1 and TRBJ2-4; tentatively, D is TRBD2 (5 bases). V shed 1 base and J shed 9 bases, with 13 bases lying between them. Germline CDR1 and CDR2: SGHAT and FQDESV (reference sequence). The CDR3 loop spans 14 amino acids. The CDR3 reads CASSLGGVEVIQYF. CDR3 sequence (DNA): TGTGCCAGCAGCTTAGGGGGAGTGGAGGTCATTCAGTACTTC.

This chain links TRBV5-1 with TRBJ2-1; 14 bases align to TRBD2. The V and J ends lost 3 bases and 6 bases, in that order; junction bases with no gene match: 5. Germline loops: CDR1 SGHRS, CDR2 YFSETQ. The CDR3 runs 16 residues. This CDR3 reads CASSSPGLAGVNEQFF. The CDR3 bases are TGCGCCAGCAGCTCACCGGGACTAGCGGGAGTCAATGAGCAGTTCTTC.

This clone was seen only a few times. The rearrangement links TRBV30 to TRBJ2-7, with a weak D call TRBD2 (5 bases). CDR1 and CDR2 from the germline V gene are GTSNPN and SVGIG (reference sequence). CDR3 length: 13 residues. Trimming left V 2 bases short and J 6 bases short, with 14 bases between. Here the CDR3 DNA reads TGTGCCTGGAGTTCGGGGAAGGGTGTCGAGCAGTACTTC. The encoded protein is CAWSSGKGVEQYF.

V usage is TRBV7-9 and J usage is TRBJ1-1, with 8 bases lining up with TRBD1. Germline-derived CDR1 and CDR2 are SEHNR and FQNEAQ (reference sequence). The CDR3 runs 14 residues. The J segment lost 1 base and the V segment lost 5 bases, leaving 3 bases of the junction unmatched. CDR3 in DNA: TGTGCCAGCAGCACGGGGACAGGGAACACTGAAGCTTTCTTT. Amino acids: CASSTGTGNTEAFF.

The rearrangement joins TRBV5-1 to TRBJ2-5; 7 bases agree with TRBD1. Germline V gene lookup returns CDR1 SGHRS and CDR2 YFSETQ. The CDR3 spans 16 residues. V shed 0 bases and J 5 bases; nucleotides not matched to a gene: 10. CDR3 DNA: TGCGCCAGCAGCTTGGAAGGAACAGGGGCATGGGAGACCCAGTACTTC. As protein: CASSLEGTGAWETQYF.

The rearrangement links TRBV5-8 to TRBJ1-2; a weak D match, TRBD1 (6 bases). This CDR3 has 14 residues. V dropped 5 bases and J dropped 7 bases, with 18 bases sitting between them. CDR1 and CDR2 from the germline V gene are SGHTS and YDEGEE. The CDR3 sequence: CASSLTGITGGYTF. The CDR3 DNA follows: TGTGCCAGCAGTCTAACAGGGATAACTGGTGGCTACACCTTC.

This clone has more than one count but fewer than ten. This chain links TRBV18 with TRBJ2-1; D is perhaps TRBD2 (5 bases). V gave up 3 bases and J gave up 5 bases, with 20 bases separating them. CDR1 and CDR2 from the germline V gene are KGHSH and LQKENI. The CDR3 covers 17 residues. The CDR3 is CASSPKQMTLVNNEQFF. CDR3 DNA: TGTGCCAGCTCACCGAAACAGATGACACTAGTAAACAATGAGCAGTTCTTC.